This TCR beta chain comes out of a study of blood T cell repertoires in COVID-19. At the level of the study: Collection of acute and convalescent COVID-19 samples took place in the United States, Italy and Spain. PBMCs, B-cell-depleted T cells, or T cells provided the cDNA or gDNA that made up the material.

Trimming cost V 2 bases and J 7 bases, with 8 bases left between them. CDR1 and CDR2 (germline): MNHNS, SASEGT. CDR3 size: 13 residues. The table came from immunoSEQ multiplex PCR; TCRdb's copy has only in-frame clones and leaves some out. The table includes some 250,000 clones, around 85% detected once. This chain connects TRBV6-1 to TRBJ2-2; D perhaps matches TRBD2 (5 bases). The source of this sequence is a woman in her 30s who had recovered from COVID-19. Sequenced material: peripheral blood. The CDR3 loop is CASSEMGSGELFF. CDR3 in DNA: TGTGCCAGCAGTGAAATGGGGAGCGGGGAGCTGTTTTTT.